The clone carrying this TCR beta chain has just one count. Antigen unknown. The T cells that were sequenced for TCR beta were CD8+ and CD4+ cells from blood. The data were taken from a study of CD8 T cells in Susac syndrome. In the study overall: Among the Susac syndrome patients sequenced, over five had active disease and about eight were in remission. Study outcomes and limitations: As the study acknowledged, the number of individuals who were part of its TCR sequencing and HLA analysis was relatively small. The authors found fewer than 20 Susac-specific public clones in total CD8+ repertoires and four to six in CD8+ TEMRA repertoires.

The V segment lost 8 bases and the J segment 2 bases; nucleotides outside the gene matches: 2. Germline assignment: CDR1 SEHNR and CDR2 FQNEAQ (reference sequence). This CDR3 contains 12 residues. Random hexamers served to reverse transcribe about 0.45 to 1 ug RNA. One entry per CDR3 protein, called by TCRdb with MiXCR from the immunoSEQ multiplex PCR reads. The profile shows approximately 79,000 distinct CDR3 sequences, approximately 93% of them singletons. The chain recombines TRBV7-9 with TRBJ2-7; 8 bases map to TRBD1. The receptor was derived from a human donor with Susac syndrome. The sample comprised CD8+ T cells from PBMCs. CDR3 sequence reads: CASGQGPYEQYF. The CDR3, as DNA: TGTGCCAGCGGACAGGGACCCTACGAGCAGTACTTC.